The rows below give T cell receptor beta chains drawn from one sample of a study of radiotherapy plus CTLA-4 blockade in lung cancer. This table comes from immunoSEQ multiplex PCR, and its TCRdb copy is limited to in-frame clones, with some not included. Of more than 40,000 clones listed, roughly 67% are singletons. The material was peripheral blood, obtained from a patient treated with radiotherapy plus ipilimumab. The receptors originated from a human donor with non-small cell lung cancer who had a partial response to radiotherapy plus ipilimumab. Both conserved end residues are part of each CDR3.

V gene,J gene,CDR3 protein
TRBV27,TRBJ1-1,CASSLPGRNTEAFF
TRBV5-6,TRBJ1-5,CASSLRTGAAAQHF
TRBV29-1,TRBJ1-1,CSLTGFEAFF
TRBV2,TRBJ1-1,CASKGTGTGNTEAFF
TRBV10-3,TRBJ1-2,CAISDPRATDGYTF
TRBV6-6,TRBJ1-1,CAIPVWTEAFF
TRBV28,TRBJ1-5,CASSLLTGGPQPQHF
TRBV27,TRBJ2-7,CASSTRTGKPYEQYF
TRBV5-8,TRBJ2-1,CASSGRYSGVVYNEQFF
TRBV5-5,TRBJ1-2,CASSLALGGYYGYTF
TRBV7-6,TRBJ1-4,CASSPGPFNEKLFF
TRBV7-6,TRBJ1-5,CASSPPTVPSYSNQPQHF
TRBV6-6,TRBJ2-5,CASSYSRRGETQYF
TRBV10-3,TRBJ2-5,CAISARQDQETQYF
TRBV29-1,TRBJ2-5,CSVESGTGGVSQETQYF
TRBV13,TRBJ2-1,CASSLVGGGPSPHNEQFF
TRBV5-4,TRBJ1-1,CASSPRGGAMNTEAFF
TRBV27,TRBJ1-6,CASRSGGGLGSPLHF
TRBV2,TRBJ1-2,CASSEEQDYGYTF
TRBV18,TRBJ1-4,CASSPRGANEKLFF
TRBV9,TRBJ1-1,CASSVARHSTEAFF
TRBV9,TRBJ1-5,CASSVDTNQPQHF
TRBV6-5,TRBJ2-1,CASSVGSLNEQFF
TRBV4-2,TRBJ1-2,CASSQGDRGRGYTF